This T cell receptor beta chain was documented in a study of lung T cells in sarcoidosis with Löfgren's syndrome. TCRdb passed the reads through MiXCR, listing each CDR3 protein once. The sample records around 9,300 distinct CDR3 sequences, about 21% being singletons. The receptor's source is a human donor with sarcoidosis (Löfgren's syndrome or another form), or a control subject (not recorded which). The sample taken for sequencing was CD4+ T cells from bronchoalveolar lavage fluid.

The CDR3, as DNA: TGTGCCAGCTCACCCGGGGATTGGGCCCTTAATCAGCCCCAGCATTTT. It codes for CASSPGDWALNQPQHF. The V and J genes are TRBV18 and TRBJ1-5, with D unresolved. The CDR3 is made up of 16 amino acids. CDR1 is KGHSH and CDR2 is LQKENI in the germline V gene. Trimming took off 3 bases at V and 4 bases at J, with 16 bases between the two ends.